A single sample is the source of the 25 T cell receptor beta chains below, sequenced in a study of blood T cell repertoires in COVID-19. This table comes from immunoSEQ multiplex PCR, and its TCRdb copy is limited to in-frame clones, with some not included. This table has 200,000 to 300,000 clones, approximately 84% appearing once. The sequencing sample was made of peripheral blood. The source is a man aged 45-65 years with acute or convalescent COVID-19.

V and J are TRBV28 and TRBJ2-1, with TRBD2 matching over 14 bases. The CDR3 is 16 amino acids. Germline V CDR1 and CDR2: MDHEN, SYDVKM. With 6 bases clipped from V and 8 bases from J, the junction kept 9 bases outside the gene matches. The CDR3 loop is CASSPGLAGVGYEQFF. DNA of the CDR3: TGTGCCAGCAGCCCGGGACTAGCGGGAGTGGGGTATGAGCAGTTCTTC.

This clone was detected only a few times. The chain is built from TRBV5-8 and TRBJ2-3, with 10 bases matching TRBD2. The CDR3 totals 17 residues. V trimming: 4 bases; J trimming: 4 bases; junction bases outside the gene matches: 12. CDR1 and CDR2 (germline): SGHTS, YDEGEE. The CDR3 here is CASSPGGASGGADTQYF. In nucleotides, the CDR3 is TGTGCCAGCAGCCCCGGTGGGGCTAGCGGGGGTGCAGATACGCAGTATTTT.

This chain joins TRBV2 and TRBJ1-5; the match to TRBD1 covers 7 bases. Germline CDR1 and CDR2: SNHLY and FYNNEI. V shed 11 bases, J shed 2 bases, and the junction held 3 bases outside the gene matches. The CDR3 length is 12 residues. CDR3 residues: CAGGGGNQPQHF. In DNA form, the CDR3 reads TGTGCCGGAGGGGGCGGCAATCAGCCCCAGCATTTT.

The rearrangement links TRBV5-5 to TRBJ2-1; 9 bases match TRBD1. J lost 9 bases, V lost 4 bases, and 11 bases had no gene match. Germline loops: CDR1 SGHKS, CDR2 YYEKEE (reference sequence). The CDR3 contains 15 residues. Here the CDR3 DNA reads TGTGCCAGCAGCCCGGGACAGGGAAGGGGGATTGAGCAGTTCTTC. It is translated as CASSPGQGRGIEQFF.

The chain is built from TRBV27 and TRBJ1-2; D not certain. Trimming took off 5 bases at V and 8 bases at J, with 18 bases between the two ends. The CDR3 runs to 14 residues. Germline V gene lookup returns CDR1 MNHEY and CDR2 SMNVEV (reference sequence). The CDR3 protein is CASSADGWLGGYTF. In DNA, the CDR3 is TGTGCCAGCAGTGCTGACGGGTGGCTAGGAGGCTACACCTTC.

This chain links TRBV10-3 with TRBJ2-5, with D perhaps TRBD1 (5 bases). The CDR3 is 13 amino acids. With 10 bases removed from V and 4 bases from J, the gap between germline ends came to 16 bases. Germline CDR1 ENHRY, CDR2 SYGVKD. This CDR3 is CATQTDNRETQYF. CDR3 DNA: TGTGCCACCCAAACGGACAACCGAGAGACCCAGTACTTC.

The CDR3 DNA reads TGTGCCAGCACTCTTAAGGGGGAACTGTTTTTT. This gives the protein CASTLKGELFF. The rearrangement joins TRBV12-3 or TRBV12-4 to TRBJ1-4, with D possibly TRBD1 on 6 matching bases. V dropped 7 bases and J dropped 12 bases, with 12 bases sitting between them. The CDR3 is 11 amino acids.

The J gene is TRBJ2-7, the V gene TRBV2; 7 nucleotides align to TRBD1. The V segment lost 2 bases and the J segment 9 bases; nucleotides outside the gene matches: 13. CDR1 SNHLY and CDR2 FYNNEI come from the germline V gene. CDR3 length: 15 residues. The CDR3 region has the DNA TGTGCCAGCAGTGAAACAACAGGGGCCTTCCAGGGGCAGTACTTC. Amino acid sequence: CASSETTGAFQGQYF.

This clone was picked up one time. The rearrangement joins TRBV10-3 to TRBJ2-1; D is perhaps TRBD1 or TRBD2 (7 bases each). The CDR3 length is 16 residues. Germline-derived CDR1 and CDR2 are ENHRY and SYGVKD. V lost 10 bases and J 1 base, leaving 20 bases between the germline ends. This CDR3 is CATRGESGASYNEQFF. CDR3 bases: TGTGCCACCAGGGGGGAAAGCGGGGCTTCCTACAATGAGCAGTTCTTC.

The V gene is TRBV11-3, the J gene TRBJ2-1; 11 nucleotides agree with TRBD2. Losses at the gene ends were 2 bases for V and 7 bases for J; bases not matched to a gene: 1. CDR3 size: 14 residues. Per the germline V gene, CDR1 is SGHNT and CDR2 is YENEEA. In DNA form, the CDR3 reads TGTGCCAGCAGCTTAACTAGCGGGAGTAATGAGCAGTTCTTC. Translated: CASSLTSGSNEQFF.

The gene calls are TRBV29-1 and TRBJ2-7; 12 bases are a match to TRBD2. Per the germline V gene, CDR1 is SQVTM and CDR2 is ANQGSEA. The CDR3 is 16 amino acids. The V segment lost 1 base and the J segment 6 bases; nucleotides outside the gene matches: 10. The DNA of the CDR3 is TGCAGCGTTGAAGGTCTAGCGGGAGGGCGAGGGGGCGAGCAGTACTTC. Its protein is CSVEGLAGGRGGEQYF.

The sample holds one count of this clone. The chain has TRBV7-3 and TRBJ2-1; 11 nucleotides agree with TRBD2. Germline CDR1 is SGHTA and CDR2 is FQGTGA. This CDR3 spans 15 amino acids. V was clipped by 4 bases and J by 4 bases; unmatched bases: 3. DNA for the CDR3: TGTGCCAGCAGCTCACTAGCGGGGGAATACAATGAGCAGTTCTTC. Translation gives CASSSLAGEYNEQFF.

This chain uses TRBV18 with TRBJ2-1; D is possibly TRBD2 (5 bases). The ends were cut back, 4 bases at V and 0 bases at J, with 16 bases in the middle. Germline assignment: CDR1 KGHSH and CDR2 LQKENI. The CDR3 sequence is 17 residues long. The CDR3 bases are TGTGCCAGCTCACGAGTAGCGCCTCAGAGCTCCTACAATGAGCAGTTCTTC. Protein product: CASSRVAPQSSYNEQFF.

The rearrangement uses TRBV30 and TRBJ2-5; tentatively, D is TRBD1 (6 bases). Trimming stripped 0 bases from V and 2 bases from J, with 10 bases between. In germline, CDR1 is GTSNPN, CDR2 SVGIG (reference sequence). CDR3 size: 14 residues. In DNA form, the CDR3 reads TGTGCCTGGAGTGTCGATAGGGGGCAAGAGACCCAGTACTTC. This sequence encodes CAWSVDRGQETQYF. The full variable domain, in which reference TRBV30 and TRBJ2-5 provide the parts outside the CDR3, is SQTIHQWPATLVQPVGSPLSLECTVEGTSNPNLYWYRQAAGRGLQLLFYSVGIGQISSEVPQNLSASRPQDRQFILSSKKLLLSDSGFYLCAWSVDRGQETQYFGPGTRLLVL.

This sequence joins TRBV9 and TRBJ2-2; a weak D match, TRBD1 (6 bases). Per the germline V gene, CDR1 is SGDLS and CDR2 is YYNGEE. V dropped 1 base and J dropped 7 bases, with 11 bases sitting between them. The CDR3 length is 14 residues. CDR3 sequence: CASSVQGFVGELFF. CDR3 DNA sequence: TGTGCCAGCAGCGTACAGGGGTTCGTCGGGGAGCTGTTTTTT.

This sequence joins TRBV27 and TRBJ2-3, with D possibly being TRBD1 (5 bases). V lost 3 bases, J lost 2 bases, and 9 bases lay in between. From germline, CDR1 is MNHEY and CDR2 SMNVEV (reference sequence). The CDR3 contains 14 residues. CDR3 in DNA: TGTGCCAGCAGTTTGACAGCCCTCACAGATACGCAGTATTTT. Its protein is CASSLTALTDTQYF.

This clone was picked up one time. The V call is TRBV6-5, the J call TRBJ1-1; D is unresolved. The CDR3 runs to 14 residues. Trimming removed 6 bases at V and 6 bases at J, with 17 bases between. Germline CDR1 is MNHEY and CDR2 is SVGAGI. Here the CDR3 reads CASSQAAAGAEAFF. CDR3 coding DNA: TGTGCCAGCAGCCAGGCAGCCGCCGGGGCTGAAGCTTTCTTT.

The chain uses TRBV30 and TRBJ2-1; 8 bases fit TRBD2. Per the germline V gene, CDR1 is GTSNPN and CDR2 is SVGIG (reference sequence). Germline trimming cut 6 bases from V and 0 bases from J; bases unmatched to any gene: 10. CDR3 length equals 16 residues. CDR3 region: CACTSGHYGSYNEQFF. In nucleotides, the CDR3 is TGTGCCTGTACTAGCGGTCACTACGGCTCCTACAATGAGCAGTTCTTC.

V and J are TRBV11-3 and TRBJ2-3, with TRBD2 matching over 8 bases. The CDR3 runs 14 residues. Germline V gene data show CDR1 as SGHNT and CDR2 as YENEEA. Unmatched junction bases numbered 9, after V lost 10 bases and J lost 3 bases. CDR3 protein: CATSGGGRTDTQYF. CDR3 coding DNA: TGTGCCACCTCGGGGGGGGGTCGTACAGATACGCAGTATTTT.

DNA of the CDR3: TGTGCCAGCAGCTTAGGAGGGACTAGCGGACACACCGGGGAGCTGTTTTTT. Amino acid sequence: CASSLGGTSGHTGELFF. The chain is built from TRBV11-3 and TRBJ2-2; the match to TRBD2 covers 11 bases. The CDR3 runs 17 residues. Germline assignment: CDR1 SGHNT and CDR2 YENEEA. V shed 1 base and J 3 bases; nucleotides not matched to a gene: 4.

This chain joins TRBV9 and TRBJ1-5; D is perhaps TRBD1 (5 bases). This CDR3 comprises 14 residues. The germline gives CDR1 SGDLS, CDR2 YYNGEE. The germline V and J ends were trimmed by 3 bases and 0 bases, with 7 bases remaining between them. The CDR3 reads CASSADTSNQPQHF. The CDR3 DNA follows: TGTGCCAGCAGCGCGGACACTAGCAATCAGCCCCAGCATTTT.

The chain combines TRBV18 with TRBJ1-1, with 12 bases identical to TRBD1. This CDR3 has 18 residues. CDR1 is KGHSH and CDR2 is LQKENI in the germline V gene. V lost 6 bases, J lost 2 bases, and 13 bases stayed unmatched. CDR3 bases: TGTGCCAGCTCTCCTATTGTCCTAGGGACAGGGGGCAACACTGAAGCTTTCTTT. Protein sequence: CASSPIVLGTGGNTEAFF.

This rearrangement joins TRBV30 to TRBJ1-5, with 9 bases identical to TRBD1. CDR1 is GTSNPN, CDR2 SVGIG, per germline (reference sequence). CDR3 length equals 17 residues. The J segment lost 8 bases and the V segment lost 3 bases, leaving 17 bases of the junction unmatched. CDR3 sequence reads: CAWSSGLGGQGFEPQHF. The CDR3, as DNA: TGTGCCTGGAGCAGTGGTTTGGGGGGACAGGGTTTTGAGCCCCAGCATTTT. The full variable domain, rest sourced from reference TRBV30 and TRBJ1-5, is SQTIHQWPATLVQPVGSPLSLECTVEGTSNPNLYWYRQAAGRGLQLLFYSVGIGQISSEVPQNLSASRPQDRQFILSSKKLLLSDSGFYLCAWSSGLGGQGFEPQHFGDGTRLSIL.

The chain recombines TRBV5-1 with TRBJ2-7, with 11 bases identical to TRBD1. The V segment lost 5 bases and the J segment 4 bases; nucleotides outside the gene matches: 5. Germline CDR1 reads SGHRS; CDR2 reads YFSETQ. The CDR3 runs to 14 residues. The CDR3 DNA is TGCGCCAGCAGAACCGGGACAGGGGGTTACGAGCAGTACTTC. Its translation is CASRTGTGGYEQYF.

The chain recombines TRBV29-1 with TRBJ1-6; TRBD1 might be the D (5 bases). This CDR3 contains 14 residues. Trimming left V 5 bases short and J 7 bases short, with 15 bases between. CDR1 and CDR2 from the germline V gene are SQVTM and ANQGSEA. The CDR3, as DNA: TGCAGCGTTTTGGACACGGGGGAGAATTCACCCCTCCACTTT. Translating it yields CSVLDTGENSPLHF.